These 17 T cell receptor beta chains share one sample of origin, sequenced in a study of response to subunit inactivated influenza vaccine. In TCRdb, the RT-PCR reads were re-called with MiXCR into one record per CDR3 protein. The sample carries some 850,000 distinct CDR3 sequences, approximately 17% recorded once. The material sequenced was PBMCs from blood, taken 5 to 6 days after vaccination. These receptors came from a man aged 50 to 59 who received an inactivated influenza vaccine.

V gene TRBV5-1 combines with J gene TRBJ1-3, with a weak D call TRBD1 (6 bases). Trimming left V 0 bases short and J 2 bases short, with 6 bases between. The CDR3 is made up of 14 amino acids. Germline CDR1 reads SGHRS; CDR2 reads YFSETQ. The DNA for the CDR3 is TGCGCCAGCAGCTTGGGGGGGCCTGGAAACACCATATATTTT. Its protein is CASSLGGPGNTIYF.

V gene TRBV12-3 or TRBV12-4 combines with J gene TRBJ2-7; D not resolved. Trimming stripped 2 bases from V and 1 base from J, with 12 bases between. This CDR3 region has 15 residues. DNA for the CDR3: TGTGCCAGCAGTTTATATGTAGCTAATTCCTACGAGCAGTACTTC. Translating gives CASSLYVANSYEQYF.

The sample holds a few counts of this clonotype. The rearrangement joins TRBV20-1 to TRBJ2-3; 8 nucleotides align to TRBD2. V lost 6 bases and J lost 1; bases outside the gene matches: 9. The CDR3 extends over 15 amino acids. Germline V gene data show CDR1 as DFQATT and CDR2 as SNEGSKA (reference sequence). The CDR3 bases are TGCAGTGCCCAAGAAGCGGGAGTCGGCACAGATACGCAGTATTTT. Encoded protein: CSAQEAGVGTDTQYF.

The chain recombines TRBV5-5 with TRBJ2-5; 9 bases are shared with TRBD1. CDR1 is SGHKS, CDR2 YYEKEE, per germline (reference sequence). CDR3 size: 17 residues. V shed 2 bases, J shed 5 bases, and the junction held 13 bases outside the gene matches. The CDR3 nucleotides read TGTGCCAGCAGCTTAGAGGGACAGGGAGCCAGTGGGGAGACCCAGTACTTC. Translated: CASSLEGQGASGETQYF.

V gene TRBV6-1 combines with J gene TRBJ1-6; D is ambiguous. The CDR3 contains 15 residues. The V and J ends lost 3 bases and 5 bases respectively, with 11 bases between them. CDR1 MNHNS and CDR2 SASEGT come from the germline V gene. The CDR3 is CASSEARTDNSPLHF. The CDR3 nucleotides are TGTGCCAGCAGTGAGGCCCGAACGGATAATTCACCCCTCCACTTT.

At least ten counts were recorded for this clonotype. The chain uses TRBV10-3 and TRBJ2-1; 8 bases are shared with TRBD2. The CDR3 totals 14 residues. Per germline, CDR1 ENHRY and CDR2 SYGVKD. V was pared by 2 bases and J by 10 bases, with 7 bases of the junction left unmatched. The CDR3 sequence is CAISEGLASTEQFF. The CDR3 DNA is TGTGCCATCAGTGAGGGACTAGCCTCGACGGAGCAGTTCTTC.

The gene calls are TRBV5-1 and TRBJ2-2; D unresolved. Germline V gives CDR1 SGHRS, CDR2 YFSETQ. The CDR3 contains 15 residues. Trimming removed 0 bases from V and 2 bases from J, with 8 bases in between. In nucleotides, the CDR3 is TGCGCCAGCAGCTTGGACTTTACTAACACCGGGGAGCTGTTTTTT. It encodes CASSLDFTNTGELFF.

The gene calls are TRBV29-1 and TRBJ2-7, with 12 bases fitting TRBD2. The CDR3 extends over 13 amino acids. V was clipped by 2 bases and J by 5 bases; unmatched bases: 1. The V gene's germline CDR1 is SQVTM and CDR2 ANQGSEA. DNA of the CDR3: TGCAGCGTTGAAAGACTAGCGGGGGACGAGCAGTACTTC. Protein: CSVERLAGDEQYF.

This chain links TRBV18 with TRBJ1-2, with TRBD1 matching 8 bases. Germline-derived CDR1 and CDR2 are KGHSH and LQKENI. The J segment lost 4 bases and the V segment lost 4 bases, leaving 5 bases of the junction unmatched. This CDR3 has 14 amino acids. DNA of the CDR3: TGTGCCAGCTCACTCCAGGACAGGGCCTATGGCTACACCTTC. It encodes CASSLQDRAYGYTF.

The V gene is TRBV4-1, the J gene TRBJ2-5, with 9 nucleotides matching TRBD1. Germline V gives CDR1 MGHRA, CDR2 YSYEKL. V was clipped by 0 bases and J by 7 bases; unmatched bases: 12. The CDR3 has 17 residues. The CDR3 reads CASSQDSVGTGSGTQYF. In DNA, the CDR3 is TGCGCCAGCAGCCAAGATAGTGTTGGGACAGGGAGTGGGACCCAGTACTTC.

In this sample, this clonotype turned up a few times. The CDR3 DNA reads as TGTGCCAGCAGCCAAGCTAAAATCGGGGAGCTGTTTTTT. This sequence encodes CASSQAKIGELFF. The V and J genes are TRBV3-1 and TRBJ2-2; no reliable D call. The CDR3 contains 13 residues. Trimming shortened V by 1 base and J by 7 bases, and 7 bases separated the two germline ends. Germline values: CDR1 LGHDT, CDR2 YNNKEL (reference sequence).

This clonotype was detected a few times. The chain joins TRBV4-3 to TRBJ1-6; D may be TRBD1 (5 bases). V lost 1 base and J lost 0, with 7 bases in between. Germline V lookup: CDR1 LGHNA, CDR2 YSLEER. The CDR3 extends over 16 amino acids. The CDR3 DNA reads as TGCGCCAGCAGCCAAGCGGGGGGCTCCTATAATTCACCCCTCCACTTT. Protein sequence: CASSQAGGSYNSPLHF.

This clonotype was recorded a few times. The gene calls are TRBV4-1 and TRBJ1-1; D is possibly TRBD1 (5 bases). In germline, CDR1 is MGHRA, CDR2 YSYEKL. This CDR3 has 15 residues. V lost 0 bases and J lost 6, with 14 bases in between. The CDR3 region has the DNA TGCGCCAGCAGCCAAGAACTAGGGGCGCGGGCTGAAGCTTTCTTT. Its protein is CASSQELGARAEAFF.

The chain carries TRBV12-3 or TRBV12-4 and TRBJ1-1; possible D gene TRBD1, 6 bases. V was shortened by 1 base and J by 7 bases, with 19 bases between the two germline ends. This CDR3 spans 16 amino acids. CDR3 sequence: CASSLVPVPGADEAFF. Here the CDR3 DNA reads TGTGCCAGCAGTTTAGTTCCCGTCCCGGGGGCGGATGAAGCTTTCTTT.

This clonotype was observed a handful of times. This chain connects TRBV7-9 to TRBJ2-1; D is perhaps TRBD1 (6 bases). CDR1 SEHNR and CDR2 FQNEAQ come from the germline V gene (reference sequence). V lost 5 bases and J lost 2, with 16 bases in between. CDR3 length equals 16 residues. The CDR3 DNA sequence: TGTGCCAGCAGCCCGGTGGGGGCCGGCCCCTACAATGAGCAGTTCTTC. It is translated as CASSPVGAGPYNEQFF.

The chain combines TRBV30 with TRBJ2-2, with 8 positions matching TRBD2. The CDR3 spans 14 residues. V trimming: 7 bases; J trimming: 0 bases; junction bases outside the gene matches: 4. In germline, CDR1 is GTSNPN, CDR2 SVGIG (reference sequence). CDR3 residues: CAFMGLANTGELFF. In DNA, the CDR3 is TGTGCCTTCATGGGACTAGCGAACACCGGGGAGCTGTTTTTT.

The chain combines TRBV11-2 with TRBJ2-3, with a tentative D call TRBD2 (5 bases). Germline loops: CDR1 SGHAT, CDR2 FQNNGV. There are 13 residues in the CDR3. V was shortened by 0 bases and J by 8 bases, with 9 bases between the two germline ends. In DNA, the CDR3 is TGTGCCAGCAGCTTAGATCGTGGAGGTACGCAGTATTTT. Protein sequence: CASSLDRGGTQYF. Together with reference TRBV11-2 and TRBJ2-3, the CDR3 gives the full variable domain: EAGVAQSPRYKIIEKRQSVAFWCNPISGHATLYWYQQILGQGPKLLIQFQNNGVVDDSQLPKDRFSAERLKGVDSTLKIQPAKLEDSAVYLCASSLDRGGTQYFGPGTRLTVL.